In its sample, the clone carrying this T cell receptor (beta chain) ranks as medium-sized. This record comes from a study of blood T cell repertoires in COVID-19. The CDR3 spans 16 residues. Germline V CDR1 and CDR2: MDHEN, SYDVKM. Trimming took 2 bases from V and 6 from J; bases not matched to a gene: 13. The data were produced by immunoSEQ multiplex PCR, yet TCRdb's version contains in-frame clones alone and is incomplete. This table has approximately 160,000 clones, approximately 82% appearing once. The sample comprised PBMCs or T cells enriched from blood (not recorded which). The genes are TRBV28 and TRBJ2-7; TRBD1 matches at 7 bases. The TCR originated in a woman in her forties or fifties in a cohort exposed to, infected with or recovered from COVID-19 (not recorded which). CDR3 in amino acids: CASSLVPQGWSREQYF. The CDR3 DNA follows: TGTGCCAGCAGTTTAGTCCCACAGGGGTGGAGTCGCGAGCAGTACTTC.